The 32 T cell receptor beta chains given below trace back to one sample, sequenced in a study of identifying expanded T cells in peripheral blood. Only in-frame clones appear in the TCRdb table, and some are missing; sequencing was by immunoSEQ multiplex PCR. The data hold around 60,000 clones, with around 81% observed a single time. Sequencing input: blood. Receptors originate from a person aged 18-69 years in good health.

This clone is a singleton in its sample. The rearrangement links TRBV19 to TRBJ2-1; TRBD2 aligns across 15 bases. The V gene's germline CDR1 is LNHDA and CDR2 SQIVND (reference sequence). This CDR3 has 18 amino acids. V shed 11 bases and J 0 bases; nucleotides not matched to a gene: 11. This chain's CDR3 is CAQSRTSGRVASYNEQFF. DNA for the CDR3: TGTGCCCAATCCCGGACTAGCGGGAGGGTAGCCTCCTACAATGAGCAGTTCTTC.

The rearrangement joins TRBV30 to TRBJ2-5, with unresolved D. Per the germline V gene, CDR1 is GTSNPN and CDR2 is SVGIG (reference sequence). The CDR3 is 11 residues long. Trimming took 4 bases from V and 5 from J, leaving 8 bases between them. The CDR3 bases are TGTGCCTGGAATGTGTTGGAGACCCAGTACTTC. Encoded protein: CAWNVLETQYF.

This clone is categorized as medium-sized. The CDR3 protein is CASSLDYSRPEAFF. CDR3 DNA sequence: TGCGCCAGCAGCTTGGATTACAGTCGCCCTGAAGCTTTCTTT. The chain is built from TRBV5-1 and TRBJ1-1; D remains ambiguous. This CDR3 contains 14 residues. Trimming shortened V by 0 bases and J by 6 bases, and 12 bases separated the two germline ends. CDR1 is SGHRS, CDR2 YFSETQ, per germline. The entire variable domain, with the rest obtained from reference TRBV5-1 and TRBJ1-1, is as follows: KAGVTQTPRYLIKTRGQQVTLSCSPISGHRSVSWYQQTPGQGLQFLFEYFSETQRNKGNFPGRFSGRQFSNSRSEMNVSTLELGDSALYLCASSLDYSRPEAFFGQGTRLTVV.

The chain recombines TRBV15 with TRBJ1-4; 8 bases align to TRBD1. This CDR3 has 14 residues. The trim removed 0 bases at V and 9 bases at J, leaving 3 bases unmatched. Germline lookup yields CDR1 LNHNV and CDR2 YYDKDF (reference sequence). The CDR3 DNA is TGTGCCACCAGCAGAGAGGGGACAGGAAAAAAACTGTTTTTT. It codes for CATSREGTGKKLFF.

The V and J genes are TRBV19 and TRBJ2-7; 8 bases are a match to TRBD2. The J segment lost 2 bases and the V segment lost 5 bases, leaving 11 bases of the junction unmatched. The CDR3 contains 16 residues. Germline V lookup: CDR1 LNHDA, CDR2 SQIVND (reference sequence). Here the CDR3 DNA reads TGTGCCAGTAGTCCGTCGGGGCTAGCGGGTACCTACGAGCAGTACTTC. It specifies CASSPSGLAGTYEQYF.

The rearrangement joins TRBV7-2 to TRBJ2-7; 7 positions agree with TRBD1. The CDR3 runs 13 residues. Trimming at V came to 5 bases and at J to 7 bases, leaving 8 bases not matched to a gene. The germline V gene encodes CDR1 SGHTA and CDR2 FQGNSA. The CDR3 loop reads CASSLDRAQEQYF. CDR3 nucleotide sequence: TGTGCCAGCAGCCTCGACAGGGCTCAAGAGCAGTACTTC.

The rearrangement joins TRBV7-6 to TRBJ2-2; D is unresolved. The CDR3 sequence is 17 residues long. Trimming cost V 1 base and J 4 bases, with 16 bases left between them. CDR1 is SGHVS and CDR2 is FNYEAQ in the germline V gene. The chain's CDR3 is CASSLVPSRVSTGELFF. The CDR3 DNA is TGTGCCAGCAGCTTAGTTCCTTCTAGGGTGTCCACCGGGGAGCTGTTTTTT.

In nucleotides, the CDR3 is TGTGCCAGCAGCCCCCGTCGGAGTAGCCCTGAAGCTTTCTTT. This gives the protein CASSPRRSSPEAFF. The chain employs TRBV11-2 and TRBJ1-1, with D unclear. Trimming removed 5 bases at V and 6 bases at J, with 16 bases between. CDR3 length: 14 residues. Per the germline V gene, CDR1 is SGHAT and CDR2 is FQNNGV.

This sequence joins TRBV5-8 and TRBJ1-2; D is unclear. Germline V lookup: CDR1 SGHTS, CDR2 YDEGEE. CDR3 length: 13 amino acids. V shed 1 base and J shed 2 bases, with 6 bases lying between them. The CDR3 loop reads CASSLLVNYGYTF. Written as DNA, the CDR3 is TGTGCCAGCAGCTTGCTCGTCAACTATGGCTACACCTTC.

The V and J genes are TRBV14 and TRBJ2-1; D assignment may be TRBD1 or TRBD2 (5 bases each). Looked up from germline, CDR1 is SGHDN and CDR2 is FVKESK. CDR3 length: 12 residues. The V end was cut by 9 bases, the J end by 4 bases, with 10 bases between. The DNA for the CDR3 is TGTGCCAGGAGGGACGCTTACAATGAGCAGTTCTTC. Its translation: CARRDAYNEQFF.

The rearrangement uses TRBV11-3 and TRBJ1-6, with D maybe TRBD1 (5 bases). Looked up from germline, CDR1 is SGHNT and CDR2 is YENEEA. CDR3 length: 15 residues. The V end was cut by 1 base, the J end by 8 bases, with 12 bases between. This CDR3 reads CASSLVGRAYSPLHF. CDR3 nucleotide sequence: TGTGCCAGCAGCTTAGTAGGCAGGGCTTATTCACCCCTCCACTTT.

The chain links TRBV27 to TRBJ1-1, with TRBD1 identical over 7 bases. V was clipped by 5 bases and J by 7 bases; unmatched bases: 7. The CDR3 is made up of 13 amino acids. Looked up from germline, CDR1 is MNHEY and CDR2 is SMNVEV (reference sequence). The CDR3 DNA reads TGTGCCAGCAGTACCACAGGGGTAAGTGAAGCTTTCTTT. Translated, it gives CASSTTGVSEAFF.

The V gene is TRBV5-1, the J gene TRBJ2-7; 10 bases map to TRBD1. The CDR3 has 15 residues. The V segment lost 4 bases and the J segment 2 bases; nucleotides outside the gene matches: 6. Germline CDR1 SGHRS, CDR2 YFSETQ. This chain's CDR3 is CASSLGTGVTYEQYF. The CDR3 nucleotides read TGCGCCAGCAGCCTCGGGACAGGGGTAACCTACGAGCAGTACTTC.

The chain uses TRBV9 and TRBJ1-1, with D unresolved. Trimming cost V 1 base and J 5 bases, with 12 bases left between them. Germline V CDR1 and CDR2: SGDLS, YYNGEE. This CDR3 has 14 residues. CDR3 sequence reads: CASSVRVDGTEAFF. The CDR3 DNA reads as TGTGCCAGCAGCGTAAGGGTCGATGGGACTGAAGCTTTCTTT.

This clone is a singleton in its sample. This chain connects TRBV5-1 to TRBJ2-2; unclear D gene. The V gene's germline CDR1 is SGHRS and CDR2 YFSETQ. The V and J ends lost 5 bases and 7 bases respectively, with 6 bases between them. The CDR3 is 11 residues long. The CDR3 reads CASRRGGELFF. The CDR3 DNA sequence: TGCGCCAGCAGGCGCGGCGGGGAGCTGTTTTTT.

As DNA, the CDR3 is TGTGCCAGCAGCCGTACCCTAGCGGGCCGTGAGGAGCAGTTCTTC. Translating gives CASSRTLAGREEQFF. The gene calls are TRBV2 and TRBJ2-1; 8 nucleotides agree with TRBD2. The CDR3 covers 15 residues. V was clipped by 6 bases and J by 10 bases; unmatched bases: 14. Germline V gene lookup returns CDR1 SNHLY and CDR2 FYNNEI. Looking up the rest from reference TRBV2 and TRBJ2-1 gives the full variable domain: EPEVTQTPSHQVTQMGQEVILRCVPISNHLYFYWYRQILGQKVEFLVSFYNNEISEKSEIFDDQFSVERPDGSNFTLKIRSTKLEDSAMYFCASSRTLAGREEQFFGPGTRLTVL.

The V call is TRBV9, the J call TRBJ2-1; tentatively, D is TRBD2 (6 bases). CDR1 SGDLS and CDR2 YYNGEE come from the germline V gene. Trimming took 2 bases from V and 14 from J, leaving 17 bases between them. The CDR3 length is 13 residues. CDR3 in DNA: TGTGCCAGCAGCGTGGGATTCTCGGGACTCGAGTTCTTC. It specifies CASSVGFSGLEFF.

The gene calls are TRBV10-3 and TRBJ2-5; a weak D match, TRBD1 (6 bases). The CDR3 is 17 residues long. Deletions cut 0 bases from V and 0 bases from J, with 14 bases between. CDR1 and CDR2 from the germline V gene are ENHRY and SYGVKD. The CDR3 DNA sequence: TGTGCCATCAGTGAGTCAGGGGGAATGGAGAACCAAGAGACCCAGTACTTC. Amino acid sequence: CAISESGGMENQETQYF.

This clone appeared a single time. The rearrangement uses TRBV7-6 and TRBJ2-3; TRBD2 is a possible D gene (6 bases). This CDR3 is 16 amino acids long. V was cut by 4 bases and J by 1 base, with 15 bases left in between. The V gene's germline CDR1 is SGHVS and CDR2 FNYEAQ. The CDR3 region has the DNA TGTGCCAGCAGCTCGGGATCGGGAGACCGCACAGATACGCAGTATTTT. Translating gives CASSSGSGDRTDTQYF. Supplemented by reference TRBV7-6 and TRBJ2-3, the full variable domain reads GAGVSQSPRYKVTKRGQDVALRCDPISGHVSLYWYRQALGQGPEFLTYFNYEAQQDKSGLPNDRFSAERPEGSISTLTIQRTEQRDSAMYRCASSSGSGDRTDTQYFGPGTRLTVL.

V gene TRBV5-1 combines with J gene TRBJ1-1; TRBD1 matches at 7 bases. Germline V gene lookup returns CDR1 SGHRS and CDR2 YFSETQ. Trimming took 4 bases from V and 5 from J; bases not matched to a gene: 5. The CDR3 has 13 amino acids. The CDR3 nucleotides read TGCGCCAGCAGCCAGGGGGTTGGGACTGAAGCTTTCTTT. It encodes CASSQGVGTEAFF.

The genes are TRBV7-8 and TRBJ2-3, with 7 bases matching TRBD2. Trimming at V came to 0 bases and at J to 2 bases, leaving 5 bases not matched to a gene. Germline-derived CDR1 and CDR2 are SGHVS and FQNEAQ. This CDR3 is built from 16 residues. CDR3: CASSLAVLADTDTQYF. DNA for the CDR3: TGTGCCAGCAGCTTAGCTGTCCTAGCGGACACAGATACGCAGTATTTT.

The chain employs TRBV7-9 and TRBJ1-4, with a possible D match to TRBD1 (5 bases). V lost 5 bases to trimming and J lost 8 bases, with 15 bases between them. The CDR3 runs 14 residues. The germline V gene has CDR1 SEHNR and CDR2 FQNEAQ (reference sequence). CDR3 loop: CASSAGTQGEKLFF. The CDR3, as DNA: TGTGCCAGCAGCGCCGGGACCCAGGGCGAAAAACTGTTTTTT.

This clone was found many times. This chain uses TRBV5-1 with TRBJ1-2, with TRBD1 matching over 11 bases. The CDR3 spans 14 residues. Germline CDR1 reads SGHRS; CDR2 reads YFSETQ. V lost 4 bases to trimming and J lost 6 bases; unmatched junction nucleotides: 5. CDR3 DNA sequence: TGCGCCAGCAGCAGGGACAGGGGGGATGATGGCTACACCTTC. This sequence encodes CASSRDRGDDGYTF.

The chain is built from TRBV7-9 and TRBJ1-3; D is uncertain. Germline CDR1 reads SEHNR; CDR2 reads FQNEAQ (reference sequence). Trimming removed 3 bases from V and 2 bases from J, with 11 bases in between. The CDR3 is 15 residues long. DNA for the CDR3: TGTGCCAGCAGCTTCTCTGAGGCAACTGGAAACACCATATATTTT. This translates into CASSFSEATGNTIYF.

This chain joins TRBV5-1 and TRBJ1-1; possible D gene TRBD1, 6 bases. V gave up 3 bases and J gave up 2 bases, with 11 bases separating them. The CDR3 is made up of 14 amino acids. Germline loops: CDR1 SGHRS, CDR2 YFSETQ. This chain's CDR3 is CASSSSQGNTEAFF. DNA for the CDR3: TGCGCCAGCAGCTCGTCACAGGGAAACACTGAAGCTTTCTTT.

The V and J genes are TRBV6-1 and TRBJ1-2, with 8 bases fitting TRBD1. The V gene's germline CDR1 is MNHNS and CDR2 SASEGT. Trimming at V came to 5 bases and at J to 2 bases, leaving 7 bases not matched to a gene. The CDR3 consists of 15 residues. This CDR3 reads CASSSTGEGNYGYTF. CDR3 sequence (DNA): TGTGCCAGCAGTTCGACAGGGGAAGGGAACTATGGCTACACCTTC.

The rearrangement uses TRBV2 and TRBJ1-2, with a weak D call TRBD1 (5 bases). The V end was cut by 7 bases, the J end by 8 bases, with 20 bases between. The CDR3 consists of 14 residues. CDR1 and CDR2 from the germline V gene are SNHLY and FYNNEI. The CDR3 loop is CASTKALGRQGYTF. The CDR3 bases are TGTGCCAGCACCAAAGCATTGGGGCGGCAAGGCTACACCTTC.

This clone occurred many times. V and J are TRBV19 and TRBJ1-2; a weak D match, TRBD1 (5 bases). This CDR3 has 13 residues. V lost 5 bases and J lost 4, with 11 bases in between. Germline loops: CDR1 LNHDA, CDR2 SQIVND (reference sequence). CDR3 coding DNA: TGTGCCAGTAGTGCGGGACTCCCCTATGGCTACACCTTC. The encoded protein is CASSAGLPYGYTF.

The DNA for the CDR3 is TGTGCCAGCAGTGTTACAGGTTACGTCACCGGGGAGCTGTTTTTT. Protein sequence: CASSVTGYVTGELFF. This chain links TRBV2 with TRBJ2-2; possibly TRBD1 for D (5 bases). Germline V gene sequence: CDR1 SNHLY, CDR2 FYNNEI. The CDR3 sequence is 15 residues long. V was shortened by 4 bases and J by 4 bases, with 13 bases between the two germline ends.

The rearrangement uses TRBV4-1 and TRBJ1-5; D not resolved. CDR3 length equals 14 residues. The V gene's germline CDR1 is MGHRA and CDR2 YSYEKL. The ends were cut back, 4 bases at V and 1 base at J, with 8 bases in the middle. The CDR3 is CASSLSSSNQPQHF. CDR3 nucleotides: TGCGCCAGCAGCCTTTCTTCAAGCAATCAGCCCCAGCATTTT.

The rearrangement links TRBV10-3 to TRBJ2-1; a weak D match, TRBD1 (5 bases). The CDR3 contains 11 residues. Trimming removed 9 bases from V and 4 bases from J, with 7 bases in between. Germline CDR1 reads ENHRY; CDR2 reads SYGVKD. The CDR3 coding sequence is TGTGCCATGGGGCAGTACAATGAGCAGTTCTTC. Its protein is CAMGQYNEQFF.

The chain couples TRBV20-1 to TRBJ2-1, with D uncertain. The CDR3 has 11 amino acids. Per the germline V gene, CDR1 is DFQATT and CDR2 is SNEGSKA (reference sequence). Deletions cut 3 bases from V and 6 bases from J, with 6 bases between. The DNA for the CDR3 is TGCAGTGCTAGTGTGCTCAATGAGCAGTTCTTC. It yields the protein CSASVLNEQFF.